This T cell receptor (beta chain) was profiled in a study of Tregs in tolerant kidney transplant recipients. Study-level findings and limits: The small number of patients limits these findings pending further validation. Biological reproducibility was not directly addressed, but technical replication error appeared minimal. Tregs expanded with activated donor B cells seemed most donor-specific.

Only in-frame clones appear in the TCRdb table, and some are missing; sequencing was by immunoSEQ multiplex PCR. The sample carries about 4,800 clones, about 40% recorded once. This clone has just one count. Its antigen is as yet unknown. Trimming took 0 bases from V and 4 from J, leaving 15 bases between them. Germline V lookup: CDR1 LGHNA, CDR2 YSLEER. CDR3 length equals 17 residues. The clonotype was recovered from a human donor in good health. V and J are TRBV4-3 and TRBJ1-4; D might be TRBD1 (5 bases). Sequencing was done on a sample of CD8+ T cells from blood cultured with allogeneic cells. The CDR3 nucleotides are TGCGCCAGCAGCCAAGATGAGTTAGGGGCGAGTAATGAAAAACTGTTTTTT. Protein: CASSQDELGASNEKLFF.